This section outlines one T cell receptor (beta chain) sequence together with its context. Its target is unknown. The sample is drawn from a study of cytotoxic CD8 clonotypes in ibrutinib-treated CLL. Study background: Roughly 10 relapsed/refractory, about 14 treatment-naive; around 18 IGHV unmutated. The taking of response samples occurred after a median 12 months of treatment, with a range of 6 to 36.

After removal of 4 bases from V and 7 bases from J, the junction contained 11 bases not matched to a gene. The CDR3 sequence is 15 residues long. CDR1 MGHRA and CDR2 YSYEKL come from the germline V gene. Notes on the study in general: At the start, clonality exceeded age-matched healthy donors and followed circulating CD8+ T-cell counts.

Targeted sequencing depth ranged from 1 in 200,000 to 1 in 1 million T cells. Only in-frame clones appear in the TCRdb table, and some are missing; sequencing was by immunoSEQ multiplex PCR. Seen here are 55,000 to 85,000 clones, over 75% observed once, and the top ten hold around 3.1%. The rearrangement links TRBV4-1 to TRBJ1-2; 8 bases line up with TRBD1. The sample consisted of PBMCs, taken after 12 months of ibrutinib treatment. This clonotype was sampled from a human donor with chronic lymphocytic leukemia. The CDR3 DNA follows: TGCGCCAGCAGCCGCGACAGGGGAGTCGCTCGTGGCTACACCTTC. This sequence encodes CASSRDRGVARGYTF.